This record concerns one T cell receptor beta chain sequence. This specimen belongs to a study of blood T cell repertoires in COVID-19. Sequencing used immunoSEQ multiplex PCR; TCRdb keeps in-frame clones, though not all of them. In the table there are about 200,000 clones, around 80% of which are singletons. Trimming cost V 0 bases and J 3 bases, with 8 bases left between them. Germline V gives CDR1 LNHNV, CDR2 YYDKDF (reference sequence). This CDR3 has 14 amino acids. This chain uses TRBV15 with TRBJ1-1; D gene ambiguous. The sequence came from an elderly woman with active or convalescent COVID-19. Sequencing was done on a sample of peripheral blood. The DNA for the CDR3 is TGTGCCACCAGCAGAGATCGTACAGACACTGAAGCTTTCTTT. Its protein product is CATSRDRTDTEAFF.